Many counts were recorded for the clone carrying this T cell receptor (beta chain). Unique molecular identifiers were attached to individual cDNA molecules within the library. TCRdb reprocessed the RACE reads with MiXCR, giving one entry per CDR3 protein. The sample carries about 60,000 distinct CDR3 sequences, around 11% recorded once. This entry comes from a study of human T cells and chemical hapten exposure. Across the whole study: Patch tests containing 0.01% DPC, applied to the upper back, were read at 6 days.

Time point indicated: pre-sensitization, week 0. Treatment given: therapeutic diphenylcyclopropenone sensitization with weekly scalp DPC. Each patch-test visit's blood sample preceded patch application. The sequence derives from a woman aged 35 to 49 with alopecia areata. Some clones in this sample may be carry-over from other donors' samples. The sample consisted of whole blood, taken in connection with sensitization to the hapten diphenylcyclopropenone (DPC).

CDR3 sequence: CASSLQGVPSDTQYF. The CDR3, as DNA: TGCGCCAGCAGCTTACAGGGAGTGCCCTCAGATACGCAGTATTTT. The J gene is TRBJ2-3, the V gene TRBV5-1, with D possibly being TRBD1 (6 bases). V gave up 2 bases and J gave up 4 bases, with 14 bases separating them. CDR1 and CDR2 from the germline V gene are SGHRS and YFSETQ. The CDR3 has 15 amino acids.